This TCR beta chain came from a study of T cells in Graves' hyperthyroidism and ophthalmopathy. Study background: Pretreatment peripheral blood was obtained at initial diagnosis. Regarding the study as a whole: Peripheral blood also featured most of the thyroid clonotypes expanded above 0.001.

Amplified TCR beta CDR3 regions derived from RNA transcripts. HTBI primers were used for first-round RT-PCR of the TCR CDR3. MiXCR was run by TCRdb on the multiplex PCR reads, yielding one entry per CDR3 protein. The sample contains about 640,000 distinct CDR3 sequences, about a fifth of which appear only once. Trimming took 4 bases from V and 6 from J, leaving 18 bases between them. The CDR3 runs 15 residues. CDR1 is SGHRS, CDR2 YFSETQ, per germline. This clonotype was counted between two and nine times. Its antigen is not known. The sample was blood. The V gene is TRBV5-1, the J gene TRBJ2-3; D unclear. This receptor was taken from a man aged 30-40 years with Graves' ophthalmopathy. CDR3 nucleotide sequence: TGCGCCAGCAGCGGTCAGACATTCGACACGGATACGCAGTATTTT. Amino acids: CASSGQTFDTDTQYF.